Listed below are T cell receptor beta chains from one sample, sequenced in a study of T cell responses to AZD1222 COVID-19 vaccine. TCRdb's table, derived via immunoSEQ multiplex PCR, lists solely in-frame clones and lacks some. The top ten hold 5.5% to 8% of the sample, which has fewer than 110,000 clones, about 89% seen once. The sequences come from peripheral blood, collected on day 0 of AZD1222 vaccination. These receptors all stem from an adult in good health. The CDR3 runs from the conserved cysteine through the conserved F or W. The D gene is left open where the match is weak. Part of the rows lack a size; the others show once, few, many or a class for expanded clones.

TRBJ2-7 | 14 | TRBV5-1 | . | TRBD1 | TGCGCCAGCAGTGGGGGACAGGGGACCTACGAGCAGTACTTC | CASSGGQGTYEQYF
TRBJ2-4 | 16 | TRBV28 | . | . | TGTGCCAGCAGTTTTCACCCGTCGCTAGCCAAAAACATTCAGTACTTC | CASSFHPSLAKNIQYF
TRBJ1-6 | 13 | TRBV10-3 | . | . | TGTGCCAACGGGACCTCCTCCGGTTCACCCCTCCACTTT | CANGTSSGSPLHF
TRBJ2-2 | 15 | TRBV27 | . | . | TGTGCCAGCAGCCGCGGGCGCCAGAACACCGGGGAGCTGTTTTTT | CASSRGRQNTGELFF
TRBJ2-1 | 16 | TRBV4-3 | . | . | TGCGCCAGCAGCCCTCAGGGAGCATTTTCCTACAATGAGCAGTTCTTC | CASSPQGAFSYNEQFF
TRBJ1-1 | 12 | TRBV7-9 | once | . | TGTGCCAGCAGCCTCGGGGTGATTGAAGCTTTCTTT | CASSLGVIEAFF
TRBJ2-1 | 17 | TRBV7-2 | . | TRBD2 | TGTGCCAGCAGCTTACTGTCGGGGGGGAGAAGATACAATGAGCAGTTCTTC | CASSLLSGGRRYNEQFF
TRBJ1-6 | 16 | TRBV5-8 | . | TRBD1 | TGTGCCAGCAGCCCGCCCCCGGACAGGGTCCATTCACCCCTCCACTTT | CASSPPPDRVHSPLHF
TRBJ1-1 | 11 | TRBV20-1 | once | . | TGCAGTGCTAGAGGGCCGCCTGAAGCTTTCTTT | CSARGPPEAFF
TRBJ2-2 | 13 | TRBV9 | . | . | TGTGCCAGCAGCCCACATCTGACCGGGGAGCTGTTTTTT | CASSPHLTGELFF
TRBJ1-6 | 14 | TRBV5-3 | once | . | TGTGCCAGAAGCTTGACTGGGGAAGGTTCACCCCTCCACTTT | CARSLTGEGSPLHF
TRBJ2-3 | 17 | TRBV30 | . | TRBD2 | TGTGCCTGGAGTGATCGGCTAGCGGGCATGCTGGGCGATACGCAGTATTTT | CAWSDRLAGMLGDTQYF
TRBJ1-4 | 19 | TRBV3-1/TRBV3-2 | . | TRBD1 | TGTGCCAGCAGCCGAACTAACAGGGGTTCGGTGCGCGCTAATGAAAAACTGTTTTTT | CASSRTNRGSVRANEKLFF
TRBJ2-2 | 18 | TRBV5-1 | . | . | TGCGCCAGCAGCTTGGACCGGGGGAGGCCTGAGAACACCGGGGAGCTGTTTTTT | CASSLDRGRPENTGELFF
TRBJ2-7 | 16 | TRBV28 | . | TRBD1 | TGTGCCAGCAGTTTGGCAGGGGGATACGCCACCTACGAGCAGTACTTC | CASSLAGGYATYEQYF
TRBJ1-2 | 15 | TRBV14 | . | . | TGTGCCAGCAGCCAAGGGCAGCTTTTCAGGCACGGCTACACCTTC | CASSQGQLFRHGYTF
TRBJ2-7 | 15 | TRBV28 | . | . | TGTGCCAGCAGGGCCCTGGGGGGCTTCCTTTACGAGCAGTACTTC | CASRALGGFLYEQYF
TRBJ1-2 | 13 | TRBV5-4 | . | . | TGTGCCAGCAGCCCCGGGACAAACTATGGCTACACCTTC | CASSPGTNYGYTF
TRBJ2-2 | 13 | TRBV3-1/TRBV3-2 | . | TRBD2 | TGTGCCAGCAGTTGGGAGGGACGCAGCCCGCTGTTTTTT | CASSWEGRSPLFF
TRBJ1-2 | 18 | TRBV3-1/TRBV3-2 | . | TRBD1 | TGTGCCAGCAGCCTGTTGGGGACAGGTCTGATCGGGAACTATGGCTACACCTTC | CASSLLGTGLIGNYGYTF
TRBJ2-7 | 12 | TRBV14 | . | . | TGTGCCAGCAGCCACAGGGCCTACGAGCAGTACTTC | CASSHRAYEQYF
TRBJ2-2 | 14 | TRBV6-6 | . | . | TGTGCCAGCAGTCGGCTGATGAACACCGGGGAGCTGTTTTTT | CASSRLMNTGELFF
TRBJ1-2 | 12 | TRBV5-5 | . | . | TGTGCCAGCAGCACCCACACCGGAGGCTACACCTTC | CASSTHTGGYTF
TRBJ1-3 | 15 | TRBV6-5 | . | . | TGTGCCAGCACTCGAGGGCCGAGCTTGGGAAACACCATATATTTT | CASTRGPSLGNTIYF
TRBJ2-1 | 19 | TRBV27 | . | . | TGTGCCAGCAGTTTCCGGTCACTAGGGGCAAAGGGTTTAAACAATGAGCAGTTCTTC | CASSFRSLGAKGLNNEQFF
TRBJ1-1 | 12 | TRBV12-5 | . | . | TGTGCTAGTGGTACCACAGGGAGCAAGGCTTTCTTT | CASGTTGSKAFF
TRBJ1-4 | 15 | TRBV9 | once | . | TGTGCCAGCAGCGTAGGGGGGGCACCTAATGAAAAACTGTTTTTT | CASSVGGAPNEKLFF
TRBJ2-3 | 16 | TRBV7-3 | . | . | TGTGCCAGCAGCTTATTGTCCCTTAGGGGGACAGATACGCAGTATTTT | CASSLLSLRGTDTQYF
TRBJ2-1 | 16 | TRBV6-1 | . | . | TGTGCCAGCAGTGAAGTTGCTGGGTTCTCCTACAATGAGCAGTTCTTC | CASSEVAGFSYNEQFF
TRBJ2-5 | 12 | TRBV3-1/TRBV3-2 | . | . | TGTGCCAGCAGCCTCCGGGGGGAGACCCAGTACTTC | CASSLRGETQYF
TRBJ1-4 | 15 | TRBV19 | . | . | TGTGCCAGTAGTATCACAGTTACTACTAATGAAAAACTGTTTTTT | CASSITVTTNEKLFF
TRBJ1-2 | 13 | TRBV27 | . | . | TGTGCCAGCAGTTTGCAGGTTAACTATGGCTACACCTTC | CASSLQVNYGYTF
TRBJ1-1 | 12 | TRBV28 | . | . | TGTGCCAGCAGAATACAGGGAAAGGGAGCTTTCTTT | CASRIQGKGAFF
TRBJ1-6 | 15 | TRBV9 | . | . | TGTGCCAGCGCTTCGGGGAGCTCCTATAATTCACCCCTCCACTTT | CASASGSSYNSPLHF
TRBJ2-4 | 14 | TRBV10-3 | . | TRBD2 | TGTGCCATCAGGGTAGCGGGGAGGAAAAACATTCAGTACTTC | CAIRVAGRKNIQYF
TRBJ1-2 | 15 | TRBV7-2 | . | . | TGTGCCAGCAGCACCTCATCCGGAGGGACCTATGGCTACACCTTC | CASSTSSGGTYGYTF
TRBJ2-7 | 16 | TRBV7-9 | . | . | TGTGCCAAAACTCACCCCAAAAAGGACAGCTCCTACGAGCAGTACTTC | CAKTHPKKDSSYEQYF
TRBJ1-6 | 12 | TRBV5-1 | . | TRBD1 | TGCGCCTCAAGAGGGGGCAATTCACCCCTCCACTTT | CASRGGNSPLHF
TRBJ2-7 | 14 | TRBV6-5 | . | . | TGTGCCAGCAGTCTATCGACATTTACCTACGAGCAGTACTTC | CASSLSTFTYEQYF
TRBJ1-4 | 13 | TRBV5-1 | . | TRBD1 | TGCGCCAGCACCCAGGGACAGGGGGGAAAACTGTTTTTT | CASTQGQGGKLFF
TRBJ1-5 | 14 | TRBV21-1 | . | . | TGTGCCAGCAGCAAAAGGAATGGATATCAGCCCCAGCATTTT | CASSKRNGYQPQHF
TRBJ2-4 | 15 | TRBV27 | . | . | TGTGCCAGCAGTTTATATTTCCGGGGCGGAAACATTCAGTACTTC | CASSLYFRGGNIQYF
TRBJ2-7 | 13 | TRBV30 | . | TRBD2 | TGTGCCTGGGGACTAGCGGGAGACGACGAGCAGTACTTC | CAWGLAGDDEQYF
TRBJ2-7 | 14 | TRBV19 | . | . | TGTGCCAGTAGTAGGGGACCTCGGGGCGACGAGCAGTACTTC | CASSRGPRGDEQYF
TRBJ2-1 | 20 | TRBV21-1 | . | . | TGTGCCAGCAGCAAAATTGCCGCGACTAGCGGGAGGCCCCATTACAATGAGCAGTTCTTC | CASSKIAATSGRPHYNEQFF
TRBJ2-1 | 16 | TRBV7-9 | few | TRBD2 | TGTGCCAGCAGCCACATAGCGGGGGGGTCCTACAATGAGCAGTTCTTC | CASSHIAGGSYNEQFF
TRBJ1-5 | 16 | TRBV3-1/TRBV3-2 | . | TRBD1 | TGTGCCAGCAGCCAAGATCGAGGGGGCGGGGGTCAGCCCCAGCATTTT | CASSQDRGGGGQPQHF
TRBJ2-7 | 15 | TRBV5-1 | . | . | TGCGCCAGCAGTTCCCGGGCGTCTAGCACCTACGAGCAGTACTTC | CASSSRASSTYEQYF
TRBJ1-2 | 13 | TRBV24-1 | . | . | TGTGCCACCAACCCGGACGGAAACTATGGCTACACCTTC | CATNPDGNYGYTF
TRBJ2-1 | 16 | TRBV28 | . | . | TGTGCCAGCAGTTTCTGGGCTAGACGCACTTACAATGAGCAGTTCTTC | CASSFWARRTYNEQFF